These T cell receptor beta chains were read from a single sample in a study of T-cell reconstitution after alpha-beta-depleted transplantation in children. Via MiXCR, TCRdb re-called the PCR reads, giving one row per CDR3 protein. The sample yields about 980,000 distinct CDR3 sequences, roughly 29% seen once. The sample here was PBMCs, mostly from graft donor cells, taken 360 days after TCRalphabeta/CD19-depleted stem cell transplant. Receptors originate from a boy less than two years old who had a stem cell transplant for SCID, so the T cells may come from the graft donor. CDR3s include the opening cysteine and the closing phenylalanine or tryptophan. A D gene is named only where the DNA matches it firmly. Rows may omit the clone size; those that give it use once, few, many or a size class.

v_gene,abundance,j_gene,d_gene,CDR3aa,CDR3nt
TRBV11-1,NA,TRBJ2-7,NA,CASSLQSQISSYEQYF,TGTGCCAGCAGTCTACAGAGCCAGATTAGTTCCTACGAGCAGTACTTC
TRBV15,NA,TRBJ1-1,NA,CATSRDLTLNTEAFF,TGTGCCACCAGCAGGGACCTAACTCTGAACACTGAAGCTTTCTTT
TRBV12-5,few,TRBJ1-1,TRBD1,CASGTGGRTEAFF,TGTGCTAGTGGGACAGGGGGCCGCACTGAAGCTTTCTTT
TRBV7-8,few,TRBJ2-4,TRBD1,CASSLDPTGDRDIQYF,TGTGCCAGCAGCTTAGACCCAACAGGGGATAGGGACATTCAGTACTTC
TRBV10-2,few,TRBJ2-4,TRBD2,CASRGLAGDSPAKNIQYF,TGCGCCAGCAGGGGACTAGCGGGGGACTCCCCAGCCAAAAACATTCAGTACTTC
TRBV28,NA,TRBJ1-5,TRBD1,CASRSSTGDSQPQHF,TGTGCCAGCCGGAGCTCTACAGGGGACAGTCAGCCCCAGCATTTT
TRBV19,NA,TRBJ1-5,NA,CASSQRYNQPQHF,TGTGCCAGTAGTCAGAGGTACAATCAGCCCCAGCATTTT
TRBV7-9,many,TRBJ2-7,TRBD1,CASRPSGTAYEQYF,TGTGCCAGCAGACCATCTGGGACAGCCTACGAGCAGTACTTC
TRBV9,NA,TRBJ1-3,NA,CASSARTEGNTIYF,TGTGCCAGCAGCGCTCGGACTGAGGGGAACACCATATATTTT
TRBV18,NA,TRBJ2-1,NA,CASSPPTGYNEQFF,TGTGCCAGCTCACCACCAACCGGGTACAATGAGCAGTTCTTC
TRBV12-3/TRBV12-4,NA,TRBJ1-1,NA,CASSFPDGQPNTEAFF,TGTGCCAGCAGTTTTCCCGACGGACAGCCGAACACTGAAGCTTTCTTT
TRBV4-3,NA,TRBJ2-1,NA,CASSPQAGSSYNEQFF,TGCGCCAGCAGCCCACAGGCAGGCAGCTCCTACAATGAGCAGTTCTTC
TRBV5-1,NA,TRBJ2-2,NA,CASSPGTQTGELFF,TGCGCCAGCAGCCCCGGGACTCAAACCGGGGAGCTGTTTTTT
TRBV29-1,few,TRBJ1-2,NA,CSVEERGGAYGYTF,TGCAGCGTTGAAGAGAGGGGAGGGGCGTATGGCTACACCTTC
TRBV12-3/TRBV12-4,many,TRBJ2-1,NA,CASTRDSYNEQFF,TGTGCCAGCACCCGTGACAGCTACAATGAGCAGTTCTTC
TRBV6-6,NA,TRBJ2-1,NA,CASSYLDEQFF,TGTGCCAGCAGTTACCTGGATGAGCAGTTCTTC
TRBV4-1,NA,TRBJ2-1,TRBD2,CASKKGPGELAGVNEQFF,TGCGCCAGCAAGAAGGGCCCCGGGGAACTAGCGGGGGTTAATGAGCAGTTCTTC
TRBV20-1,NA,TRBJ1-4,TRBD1,CSARTGGDEKLFF,TGCAGTGCTCGGACAGGAGGAGATGAAAAACTGTTTTTT
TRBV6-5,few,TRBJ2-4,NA,CASSYRQGGSGYF,TGTGCCAGCAGTTACCGGCAGGGGGGTTCGGGGTACTTC
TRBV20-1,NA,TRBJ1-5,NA,CSARVWTDQPQHF,TGCAGTGCTAGAGTATGGACAGATCAGCCCCAGCATTTT
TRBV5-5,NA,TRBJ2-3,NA,CASSLLGVSTDTQYF,TGTGCCAGCAGCTTGCTAGGGGTGAGCACAGATACGCAGTATTTT
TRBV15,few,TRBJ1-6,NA,CATSRAIGSVPLHF,TGTGCCACCAGCAGAGCTATCGGGTCGGTCCCCCTCCACTTT
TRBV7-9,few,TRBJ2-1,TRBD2,CASSPRLARDTGEIF,TGTGCCAGCAGCCCTCGACTAGCGCGAGACACTGGGGAGATCTTC
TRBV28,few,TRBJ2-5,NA,CASSWAGPGTQYF,TGTGCCAGCAGTTGGGCAGGCCCGGGGACCCAGTACTTC
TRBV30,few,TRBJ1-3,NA,CAWRGGTFSGNTIYF,TGTGCCTGGAGAGGGGGGACTTTTTCTGGAAACACCATATATTTT
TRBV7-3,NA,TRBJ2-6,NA,CASSLSPGANVLTF,TGTGCCAGCAGCTTATCTCCTGGGGCCAACGTCCTGACTTTC
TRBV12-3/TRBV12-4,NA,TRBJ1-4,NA,CASSFAAYEKLFF,TGTGCCAGCAGTTTTGCAGCTTATGAAAAACTGTTTTTT
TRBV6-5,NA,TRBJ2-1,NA,CASIWSGGQYNEQFF,TGTGCCAGCATTTGGTCGGGGGGACAGTACAATGAGCAGTTCTTC
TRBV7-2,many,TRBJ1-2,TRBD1,CASSSDRVNYGYTF,TGTGCCAGCAGCTCGGACAGGGTTAACTATGGCTACACCTTC
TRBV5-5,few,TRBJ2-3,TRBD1,CASSPTPGQGVDTQYF,TGTGCCAGCAGTCCAACTCCGGGACAGGGTGTGGATACGCAGTATTTT
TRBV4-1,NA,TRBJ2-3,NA,CASSQDWGLGTDTQYF,TGCGCCAGCAGCCAAGATTGGGGTTTGGGGACAGATACGCAGTATTTT
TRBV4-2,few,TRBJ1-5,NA,CASSQAGGNQPQHF,TGTGCCAGCAGCCAAGCCGGGGGCAATCAGCCCCAGCATTTT
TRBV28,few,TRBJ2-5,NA,CASSTPSTGRQETQYF,TGTGCCAGCAGTACCCCATCGACAGGACGCCAAGAGACCCAGTACTTC
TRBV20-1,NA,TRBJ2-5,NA,CSAAGTAVETQYF,TGCAGTGCTGCCGGGACGGCCGTTGAGACCCAGTACTTC
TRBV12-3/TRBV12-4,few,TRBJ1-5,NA,CASSLGQHSNQPQHF,TGTGCCAGCAGTTTAGGGCAGCATAGCAATCAGCCCCAGCATTTT
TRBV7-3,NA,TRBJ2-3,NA,CASSLLGATADTQYF,TGTGCCAGCAGCTTATTGGGGGCCACAGCAGATACGCAGTATTTT
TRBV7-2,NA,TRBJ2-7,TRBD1,CASSLGVRTGVSVQYF,TGTGCCAGCAGCTTAGGTGTCCGGACAGGGGTATCTGTGCAGTACTTC